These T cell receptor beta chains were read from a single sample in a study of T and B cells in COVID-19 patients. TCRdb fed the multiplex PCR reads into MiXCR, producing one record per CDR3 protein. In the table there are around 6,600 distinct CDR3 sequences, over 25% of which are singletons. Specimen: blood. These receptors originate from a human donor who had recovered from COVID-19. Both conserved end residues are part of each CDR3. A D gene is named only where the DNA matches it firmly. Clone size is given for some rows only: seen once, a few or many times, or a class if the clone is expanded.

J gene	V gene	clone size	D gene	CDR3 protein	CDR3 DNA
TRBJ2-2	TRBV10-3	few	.	CAISAGGGTGELFF	TGTGCCATCAGTGCAGGGGGAGGGACCGGGGAGCTGTTTTTT
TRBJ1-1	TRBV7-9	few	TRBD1	CASSLDTWTGVDTEAFF	TGTGCCAGCAGCTTAGACACATGGACAGGCGTTGACACTGAAGCTTTCTTT
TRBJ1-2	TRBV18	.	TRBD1	CASSPSVDLGQGGYTF	TGTGCCAGCTCACCATCTGTAGATCTGGGACAGGGCGGCTACACCTTC
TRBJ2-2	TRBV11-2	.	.	CASSLWGQVTGELFF	TGTGCCAGCAGCTTATGGGGGCAGGTCACCGGGGAGCTGTTTTTT
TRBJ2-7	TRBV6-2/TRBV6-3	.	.	CASSPWGSPSSYEQYF	TGTGCCAGCAGCCCTTGGGGCAGTCCGTCCTCCTACGAGCAGTACTTC
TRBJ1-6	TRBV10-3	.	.	CAISESSGNVPLHF	TGTGCCATCAGTGAGTCTTCCGGTAATGTGCCCCTCCACTTT
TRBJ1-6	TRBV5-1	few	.	CASSLVQGVSSPLHF	TGCGCCAGCAGCTTGGTGCAGGGCGTTAGTTCACCCCTCCACTTT
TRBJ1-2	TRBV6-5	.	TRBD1	CASSQTGNGYTF	TGTGCCAGCAGTCAGACAGGGAATGGCTACACCTTC
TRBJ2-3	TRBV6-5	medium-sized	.	CASKFRLDEQHTQYF	TGTGCCAGTAAATTCCGACTGGACGAGCAGCATACGCAGTATTTT
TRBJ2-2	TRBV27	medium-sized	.	CASSLGTGELFF	TGTGCCAGCAGTTTAGGGACCGGGGAGCTGTTTTTT
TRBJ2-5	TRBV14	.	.	CASSHALGRETQYF	TGTGCCAGCAGCCACGCTTTGGGGCGGGAGACCCAGTACTTC
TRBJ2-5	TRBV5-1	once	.	CASSLPAGAGETQYF	TGCGCCAGCAGCCTCCCGGCAGGGGCCGGAGAGACCCAGTACTTC
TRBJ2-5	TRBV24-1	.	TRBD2	CATSDRTSGGETQYF	TGTGCCACCAGTGATCGGACTAGCGGGGGAGAGACCCAGTACTTC
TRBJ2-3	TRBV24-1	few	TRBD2	CARISGLAADTQYF	TGTGCCAGGATCTCCGGACTAGCGGCTGATACGCAGTATTTT
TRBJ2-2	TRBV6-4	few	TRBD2	CASTPSGGNTGELFF	TGTGCCAGTACACCCAGCGGGGGAAACACCGGGGAGCTGTTTTTT
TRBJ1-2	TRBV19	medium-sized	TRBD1	CASSTTGAHYGYTF	TGTGCCAGTAGCACTACAGGGGCCCACTATGGCTACACCTTC
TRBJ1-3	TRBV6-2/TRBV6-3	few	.	CASSYHYSGNTIYF	TGTGCCAGCAGTTACCACTACTCTGGAAACACCATATATTTT
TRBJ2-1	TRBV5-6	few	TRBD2	CASSLLAGGMNEQFF	TGTGCCAGCAGCTTACTAGCGGGGGGGATGAATGAGCAGTTCTTC
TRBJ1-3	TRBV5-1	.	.	CASSLDPGQNTIYF	TGCGCCAGCAGCTTGGACCCTGGGCAAAACACCATATATTTT
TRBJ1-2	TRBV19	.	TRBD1	CASSIAGTGGNYGYTF	TGTGCCAGTAGTATAGCTGGGACAGGTGGAAACTATGGCTACACCTTC
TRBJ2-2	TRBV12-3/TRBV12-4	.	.	CASSKVGTGGELFF	TGTGCCAGCAGCAAGGTGGGGACCGGCGGGGAGCTGTTTTTT
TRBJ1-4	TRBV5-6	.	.	CASSSGLINEKLFF	TGTGCCAGCAGTTCGGGACTGATTAATGAAAAACTGTTTTTT
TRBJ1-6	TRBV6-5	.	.	CASRSPGGSASPLHF	TGTGCCAGCAGGTCCCCCGGGGGTAGTGCCTCACCCCTCCACTTT
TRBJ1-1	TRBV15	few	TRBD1	CATAQGVGTEAFF	TGTGCCACCGCACAGGGGGTAGGCACTGAAGCTTTCTTT
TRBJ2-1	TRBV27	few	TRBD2	CASSKNQAVGGGNEQFF	TGTGCCAGCAGCAAGAATCAAGCGGTAGGCGGGGGGAATGAGCAGTTCTTC
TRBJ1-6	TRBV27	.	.	CASSFRATGNSPLHF	TGTGCCAGCAGTTTCAGGGCGACGGGGAATTCACCCCTCCACTTT
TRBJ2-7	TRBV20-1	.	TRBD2	CSASRSSGTYEQYF	TGCAGTGCTAGTCGTTCTAGCGGTACCTACGAGCAGTACTTC